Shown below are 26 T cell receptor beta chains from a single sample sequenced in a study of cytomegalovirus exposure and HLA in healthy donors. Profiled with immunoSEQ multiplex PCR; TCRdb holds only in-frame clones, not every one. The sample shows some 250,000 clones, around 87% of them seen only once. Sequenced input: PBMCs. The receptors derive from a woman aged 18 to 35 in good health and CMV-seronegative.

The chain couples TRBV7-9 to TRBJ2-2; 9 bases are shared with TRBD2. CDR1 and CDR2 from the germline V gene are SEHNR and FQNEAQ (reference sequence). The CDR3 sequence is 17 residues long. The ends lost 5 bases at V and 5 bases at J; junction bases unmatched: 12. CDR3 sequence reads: CASSVPRGGAVTGELFF. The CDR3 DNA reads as TGTGCCAGCAGCGTCCCCCGCGGGGGGGCGGTTACCGGGGAGCTGTTTTTT.

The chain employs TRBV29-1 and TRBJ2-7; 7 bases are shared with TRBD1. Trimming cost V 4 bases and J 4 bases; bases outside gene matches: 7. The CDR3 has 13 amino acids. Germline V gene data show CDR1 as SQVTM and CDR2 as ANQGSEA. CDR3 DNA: TGCAGCGTTGCCCGGGGACAGTTTTACGAGCAGTACTTC. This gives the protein CSVARGQFYEQYF.

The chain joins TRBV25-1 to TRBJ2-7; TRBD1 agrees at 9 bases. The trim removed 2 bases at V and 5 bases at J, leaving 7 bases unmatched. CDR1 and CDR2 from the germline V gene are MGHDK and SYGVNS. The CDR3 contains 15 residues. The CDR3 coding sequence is TGTGCCAGCAGTGAAAGGGGACAGGGAAGCGACGAGCAGTACTTC. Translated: CASSERGQGSDEQYF.

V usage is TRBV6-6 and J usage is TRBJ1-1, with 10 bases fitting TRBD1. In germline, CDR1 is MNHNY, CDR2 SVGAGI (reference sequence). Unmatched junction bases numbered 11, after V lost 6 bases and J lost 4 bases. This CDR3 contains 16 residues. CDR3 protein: CASSLPEDRGGTEAFF. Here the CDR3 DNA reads TGTGCCAGCAGCCTCCCCGAGGACAGGGGGGGCACTGAAGCTTTCTTT.

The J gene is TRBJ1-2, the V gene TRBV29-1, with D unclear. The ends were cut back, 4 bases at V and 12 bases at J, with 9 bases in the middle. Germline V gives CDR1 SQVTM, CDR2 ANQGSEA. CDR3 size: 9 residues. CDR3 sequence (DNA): TGCAGCGTTGGACTTCCCGACACCTTC. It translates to CSVGLPDTF.

CDR3 region: CASWSDRVYGYTF. CDR3 in DNA: TGTGCCAGCTGGTCGGACAGGGTCTATGGCTACACCTTC. The chain uses TRBV6-5 and TRBJ1-2, with 8 bases aligning to TRBD1. V shed 8 bases and J 4 bases; nucleotides not matched to a gene: 6. CDR3 size: 13 residues. The germline V gene has CDR1 MNHEY and CDR2 SVGAGI.

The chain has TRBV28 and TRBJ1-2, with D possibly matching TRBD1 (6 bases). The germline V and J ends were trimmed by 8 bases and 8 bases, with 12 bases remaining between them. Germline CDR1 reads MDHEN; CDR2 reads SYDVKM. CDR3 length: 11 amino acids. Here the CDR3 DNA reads TGTGCCAGCGCTTACAGGGAAGGCTACACCTTC. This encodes CASAYREGYTF.

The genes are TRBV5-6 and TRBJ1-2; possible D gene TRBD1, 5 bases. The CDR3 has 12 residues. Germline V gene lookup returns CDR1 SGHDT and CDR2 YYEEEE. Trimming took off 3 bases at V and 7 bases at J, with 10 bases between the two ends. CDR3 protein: CASSSGVPGYTF. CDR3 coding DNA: TGTGCCAGCAGCTCGGGGGTGCCTGGCTACACCTTC.

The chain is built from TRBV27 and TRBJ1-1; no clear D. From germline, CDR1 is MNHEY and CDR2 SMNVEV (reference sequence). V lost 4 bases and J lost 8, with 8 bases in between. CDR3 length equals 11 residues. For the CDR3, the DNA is TGTGCCAGCAGTTCCCTAGGCGAAGCTTTCTTT. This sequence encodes CASSSLGEAFF.

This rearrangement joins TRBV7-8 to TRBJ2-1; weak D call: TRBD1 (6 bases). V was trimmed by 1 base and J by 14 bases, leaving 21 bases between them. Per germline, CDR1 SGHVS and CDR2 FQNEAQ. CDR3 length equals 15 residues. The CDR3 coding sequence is TGTGCCAGCAGCTTAGACGGGACACCATCCCATCGGAAGTTCTTC. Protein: CASSLDGTPSHRKFF.

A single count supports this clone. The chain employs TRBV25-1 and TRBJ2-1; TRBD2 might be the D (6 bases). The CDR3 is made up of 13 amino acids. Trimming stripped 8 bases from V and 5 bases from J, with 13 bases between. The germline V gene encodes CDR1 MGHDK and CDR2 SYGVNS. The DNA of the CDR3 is TGTGCCAGCGGCCGGGACTCAGACAATGAGCAGTTCTTC. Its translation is CASGRDSDNEQFF.

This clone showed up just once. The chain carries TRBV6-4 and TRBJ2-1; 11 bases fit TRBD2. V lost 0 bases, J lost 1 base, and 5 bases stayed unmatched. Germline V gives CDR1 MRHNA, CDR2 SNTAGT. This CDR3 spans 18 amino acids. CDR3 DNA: TGTGCCAGCAGTGACTCTAGCGGGGGGGCCCGTTCCTACAATGAGCAGTTCTTC. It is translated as CASSDSSGGARSYNEQFF.

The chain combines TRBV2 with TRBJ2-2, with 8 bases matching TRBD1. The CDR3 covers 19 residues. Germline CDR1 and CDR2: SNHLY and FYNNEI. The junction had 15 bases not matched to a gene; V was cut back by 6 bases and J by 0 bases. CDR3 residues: CASRGSGDRGNSNTGELFF. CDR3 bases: TGTGCCAGCAGGGGATCGGGAGACAGGGGTAATTCGAACACCGGGGAGCTGTTTTTT.

The CDR3 protein is CASSLLAGVTGELFF. The CDR3, as DNA: TGTGCCAGCAGCTTGCTAGCGGGGGTTACCGGGGAGCTGTTTTTT. V usage is TRBV5-4 and J usage is TRBJ2-2, with 10 bases that match TRBD2. The CDR3 length is 15 residues. V lost 1 base to trimming and J lost 5 bases; unmatched junction nucleotides: 2. The germline gives CDR1 SGHNT, CDR2 YYREEE (reference sequence).

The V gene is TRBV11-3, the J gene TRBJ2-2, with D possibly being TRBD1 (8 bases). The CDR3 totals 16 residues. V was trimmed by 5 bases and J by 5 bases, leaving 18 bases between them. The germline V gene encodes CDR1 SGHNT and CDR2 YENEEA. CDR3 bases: TGTGCCAGCAGCCCCCGACAGGGGAGGGGAACCGGGGAGCTGTTTTTT. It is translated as CASSPRQGRGTGELFF.

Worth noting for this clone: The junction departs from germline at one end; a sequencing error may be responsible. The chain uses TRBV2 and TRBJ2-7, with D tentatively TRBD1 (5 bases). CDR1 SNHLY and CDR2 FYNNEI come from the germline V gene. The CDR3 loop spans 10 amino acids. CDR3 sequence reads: CASSVPGLKF. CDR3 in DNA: TGTGCCAGCAGTGTTCCAGGGTTGAAATTC.

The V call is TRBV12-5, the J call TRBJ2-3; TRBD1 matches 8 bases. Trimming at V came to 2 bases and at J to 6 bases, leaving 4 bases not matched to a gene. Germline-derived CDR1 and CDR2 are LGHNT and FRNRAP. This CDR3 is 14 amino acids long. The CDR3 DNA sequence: TGTGCTAGTGGTTTGCAGGGGGCGGGTGATACGCAGTATTTT. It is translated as CASGLQGAGDTQYF.

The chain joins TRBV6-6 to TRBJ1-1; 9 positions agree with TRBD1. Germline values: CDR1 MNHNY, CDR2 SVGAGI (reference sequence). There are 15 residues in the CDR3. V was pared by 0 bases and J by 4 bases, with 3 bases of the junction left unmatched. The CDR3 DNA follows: TGTGCCAGCAGTTACTCGGCGGACAGGGGCACTGAAGCTTTCTTT. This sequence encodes CASSYSADRGTEAFF.

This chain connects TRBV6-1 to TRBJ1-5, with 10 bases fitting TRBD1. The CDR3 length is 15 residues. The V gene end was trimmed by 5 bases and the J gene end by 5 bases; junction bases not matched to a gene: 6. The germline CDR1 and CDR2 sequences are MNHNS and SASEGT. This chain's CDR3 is CASSPGQGIYQPQHF. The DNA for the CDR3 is TGTGCCAGCAGTCCGGGACAGGGGATATATCAGCCCCAGCATTTT.

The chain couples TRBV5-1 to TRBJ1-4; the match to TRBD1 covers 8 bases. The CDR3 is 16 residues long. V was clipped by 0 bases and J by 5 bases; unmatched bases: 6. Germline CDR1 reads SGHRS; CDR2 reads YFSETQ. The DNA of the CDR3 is TGCGCCAGCAGCTTGGCGGGACAGGCGCAAAATGAAAAACTGTTTTTT. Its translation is CASSLAGQAQNEKLFF.

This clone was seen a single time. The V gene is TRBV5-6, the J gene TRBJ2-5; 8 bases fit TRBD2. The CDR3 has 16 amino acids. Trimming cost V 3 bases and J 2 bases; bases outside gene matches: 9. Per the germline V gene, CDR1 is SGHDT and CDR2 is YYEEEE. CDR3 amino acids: CASSWPPGLEQETQYF. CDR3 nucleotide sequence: TGTGCCAGCAGCTGGCCCCCGGGACTAGAACAAGAGACCCAGTACTTC. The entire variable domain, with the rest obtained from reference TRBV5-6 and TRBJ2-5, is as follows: DAGVTQSPTHLIKTRGQQVTLRCSPKSGHDTVSWYQQALGQGPQFIFQYYEEEERQRGNFPDRFSGHQFPNYSSELNVNALLLGDSALYLCASSWPPGLEQETQYFGPGTRLLVL.

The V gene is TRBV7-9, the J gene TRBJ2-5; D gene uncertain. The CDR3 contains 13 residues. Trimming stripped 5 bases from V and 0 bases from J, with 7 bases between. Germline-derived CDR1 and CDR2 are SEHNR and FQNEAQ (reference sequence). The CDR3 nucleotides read TGTGCCAGCAGCCCCCCGTACCAAGAGACCCAGTACTTC. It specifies CASSPPYQETQYF.

DNA of the CDR3: TGTGCCAGCAGTTTCAACCAGGACAGCCCAAACTATGGCTACACCTTC. As protein: CASSFNQDSPNYGYTF. The chain couples TRBV6-5 to TRBJ1-2, with D possibly being TRBD1 (6 bases). CDR3 length: 16 amino acids. V lost 4 bases to trimming and J lost 2 bases, with 17 bases between them. CDR1 and CDR2 from the germline V gene are MNHEY and SVGAGI.

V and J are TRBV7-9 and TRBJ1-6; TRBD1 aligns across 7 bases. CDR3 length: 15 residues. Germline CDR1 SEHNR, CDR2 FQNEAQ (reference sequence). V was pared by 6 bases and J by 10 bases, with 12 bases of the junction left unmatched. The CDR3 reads CASSSGPNRGSPLHF. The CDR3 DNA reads TGTGCCAGCAGTTCGGGCCCGAACAGGGGCTCACCCCTCCACTTT. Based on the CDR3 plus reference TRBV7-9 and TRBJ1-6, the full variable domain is DTGVSQNPRHKITKRGQNVTFRCDPISEHNRLYWYRQTLGQGPEFLTYFQNEAQLEKSRLLSDRFSAERPKGSFSTLEIQRTEQGDSAMYLCASSSGPNRGSPLHFGNGTRLTVT.

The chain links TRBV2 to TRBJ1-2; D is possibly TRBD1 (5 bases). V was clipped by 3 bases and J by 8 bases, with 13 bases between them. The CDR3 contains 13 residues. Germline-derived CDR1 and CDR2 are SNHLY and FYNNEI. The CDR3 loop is CASSDRQSQGYTF. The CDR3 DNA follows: TGTGCCAGCAGTGATAGACAGTCCCAAGGCTACACCTTC.

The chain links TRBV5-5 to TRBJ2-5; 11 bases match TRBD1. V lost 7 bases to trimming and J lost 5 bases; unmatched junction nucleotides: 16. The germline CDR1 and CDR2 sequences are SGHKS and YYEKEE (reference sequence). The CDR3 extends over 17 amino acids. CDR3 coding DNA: TGTGCCAGCTCTAGGACACCGGGACAGGGGGTTTGGGAGACCCAGTACTTC. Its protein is CASSRTPGQGVWETQYF.